The next 31 T cell receptor beta chains were all read from a single sample in a study of CD8+CD57+ T cells in acquired aplastic anemia. CDR3 and TCR beta VDJ profiling relied on genomic DNA as the template. TCRdb reprocessed the reads via MiXCR and lists one record per CDR3 protein. Among 150,000 to 200,000 distinct CDR3 sequences listed, around 45% were seen once. Sequences were obtained from sorted CD4+, CD8+, or CD8+CD57+ T cells (not recorded which) from PBMCs. Receptor source: a human donor in good health.

This clonotype was counted at least ten times. The rearrangement links TRBV7-9 to TRBJ2-1; TRBD2 agrees at 8 bases. Losses at the gene ends were 4 bases for V and 4 bases for J; bases not matched to a gene: 12. Germline CDR1 reads SEHNR; CDR2 reads FQNEAQ (reference sequence). CDR3 size: 17 residues. The CDR3 DNA sequence: TGTGCCAGCAGCTCAAAGCCGGGACTAGTGCTTTACAATGAGCAGTTCTTC. It yields the protein CASSSKPGLVLYNEQFF.

This rearrangement joins TRBV6-1 to TRBJ2-5; the D gene is possibly TRBD2 (6 bases). Germline V gene sequence: CDR1 MNHNS, CDR2 SASEGT. This CDR3 region has 15 residues. Trimming shortened V by 0 bases and J by 5 bases, and 13 bases separated the two germline ends. DNA of the CDR3: TGTGCCAGCAGTGAAGCGCGGGGCCTGAGGGAGACCCAGTACTTC. The encoded protein is CASSEARGLRETQYF.

This clonotype appeared many times. V and J are TRBV10-3 and TRBJ2-3, with 11 nucleotides matching TRBD2. Unmatched junction bases numbered 9, after V lost 6 bases and J lost 4 bases. This CDR3 contains 16 residues. CDR1 and CDR2 from the germline V gene are ENHRY and SYGVKD. This CDR3 is CAISPQLAGVPDTQYF. The CDR3 region has the DNA TGTGCCATCAGCCCACAACTAGCGGGAGTTCCAGATACGCAGTATTTT.

This clonotype was counted once. The chain joins TRBV19 to TRBJ1-2, with unresolved D. The ends were cut back, 3 bases at V and 4 bases at J, with 15 bases in the middle. The germline CDR1 and CDR2 sequences are LNHDA and SQIVND (reference sequence). This CDR3 has 15 residues. Here the CDR3 reads CASSIASDTTYGYTF. DNA of the CDR3: TGTGCCAGTAGTATCGCGAGCGACACCACCTATGGCTACACCTTC.

V is TRBV5-4 and J is TRBJ2-5; TRBD2 matches 8 bases. Looked up from germline, CDR1 is SGHNT and CDR2 is YYREEE (reference sequence). V lost 0 bases to trimming and J lost 2 bases; unmatched junction nucleotides: 3. CDR3 length: 15 residues. CDR3 sequence reads: CASSLVLAGQETQYF. The CDR3 nucleotides are TGTGCCAGCAGCTTGGTTTTAGCGGGGCAAGAGACCCAGTACTTC. Drawing the rest from reference TRBV5-4 and TRBJ2-5, the complete variable domain is ETGVTQSPTHLIKTRGQQVTLRCSSQSGHNTVSWYQQALGQGPQFIFQYYREEENGRGNFPPRFSGLQFPNYSSELNVNALELDDSALYLCASSLVLAGQETQYFGPGTRLLVL.

The count of this clonotype is one. The V call is TRBV7-8, the J call TRBJ1-6, with D unresolved. The CDR3 covers 13 residues. V lost 5 bases, J lost 5 bases, and 7 bases lay in between. Looked up from germline, CDR1 is SGHVS and CDR2 is FQNEAQ. CDR3 sequence reads: CASSRPHNSPLHF. The CDR3, as DNA: TGTGCCAGCAGCAGGCCGCATAATTCACCCCTCCACTTT. The entire variable domain, with the rest obtained from reference TRBV7-8 and TRBJ1-6, is as follows: GAGVSQSPRYKVAKRGQDVALRCDPISGHVSLFWYQQALGQGPEFLTYFQNEAQLDKSGLPSDRFFAERPEGSVSTLKIQRTQQEDSAVYLCASSRPHNSPLHFGNGTRLTVT.

This clonotype was observed a few times. This chain joins TRBV18 and TRBJ1-5; 9 bases match TRBD1. CDR1 and CDR2 (germline): KGHSH, LQKENI. The CDR3 length is 16 residues. The V gene end was trimmed by 3 bases and the J gene end by 7 bases; junction bases not matched to a gene: 10. DNA of the CDR3: TGTGCCAGCTCACCCGAGACGGGGACAGGGAACCAGCCCCAGCATTTT. It is translated as CASSPETGTGNQPQHF. Looking up the rest from reference TRBV18 and TRBJ1-5 gives the full variable domain: NAGVMQNPRHLVRRRGQEARLRCSPMKGHSHVYWYRQLPEEGLKFMVYLQKENIIDESGMPKERFSAEFPKEGPSILRIQQVVRGDSAAYFCASSPETGTGNQPQHFGDGTRLSIL.

The rearrangement links TRBV19 to TRBJ1-2; D possibly corresponds to TRBD1 (6 bases). Germline V lookup: CDR1 LNHDA, CDR2 SQIVND (reference sequence). Trimming took off 10 bases at V and 6 bases at J, with 24 bases between the two ends. This CDR3 spans 15 amino acids. CDR3 coding DNA: TGTGCCACGATGAGTCAGGGGATTATTCGTGATGGCTACACCTTC. The encoded protein is CATMSQGIIRDGYTF.

The J gene is TRBJ2-7, the V gene TRBV15, with a weak D call TRBD2 (6 bases). This CDR3 has 13 amino acids. The V end lost 3 bases, the J end lost 3 bases, and 9 bases lay between the germline ends. Looked up from germline, CDR1 is LNHNV and CDR2 is YYDKDF (reference sequence). The CDR3 DNA is TGTGCCACCAGCAGGGGCGGGAACTACGAGCAGTACTTC. This gives the protein CATSRGGNYEQYF.

In DNA, the CDR3 is TGTGCCATCAGTGACAGGCACACTGGAAACACCATATATTTT. Translated, it gives CAISDRHTGNTIYF. V and J are TRBV10-3 and TRBJ1-3; unclear D gene. In germline, CDR1 is ENHRY, CDR2 SYGVKD. The V end was cut by 3 bases, the J end by 2 bases, with 8 bases between. CDR3 length equals 14 residues.

With regard to this clonotype: Since the CDR3 does not end with the conserved phenylalanine or tryptophan, this likely comes from a read error. The chain has TRBV20-1 and TRBJ1-3; D unresolved. CDR3 length: 11 residues. The germline V gene has CDR1 DFQATT and CDR2 SNEGSKA (reference sequence). In nucleotides, the CDR3 is TGCAGCGTAGATTTAGGAAACACCATATATCTT. It is translated as CSVDLGNTIYL.

This clonotype was observed a few times. The chain uses TRBV10-1 and TRBJ2-5; 8 bases are a match to TRBD1. Germline values: CDR1 WNHNN, CDR2 SYGVQD (reference sequence). CDR3 length: 15 amino acids. After removal of 2 bases from V and 2 bases from J, the junction contained 4 bases not matched to a gene. This CDR3 reads CASSEGQGPQETQYF. The CDR3 nucleotides are TGCGCCAGCAGTGAGGGACAGGGACCACAAGAGACCCAGTACTTC.

V gene TRBV24-1 combines with J gene TRBJ1-5; D uncertain. The CDR3 spans 15 residues. Germline assignment: CDR1 KGHDR and CDR2 SFDVKD. The V end lost 4 bases, the J end lost 0 bases, and 9 bases lay between the germline ends. CDR3 nucleotide sequence: TGTGCCACCAGTGACTCCGGCCCTAGCAATCAGCCCCAGCATTTT. This translates into CATSDSGPSNQPQHF.

The gene calls are TRBV19 and TRBJ1-5; possible D gene TRBD1, 5 bases. Germline CDR1 reads LNHDA; CDR2 reads SQIVND (reference sequence). CDR3 length: 14 amino acids. V was shortened by 5 bases and J by 3 bases, with 11 bases between the two germline ends. The CDR3 DNA is TGTGCCAGTAGTCCCGGCAGGGCCAATCAGCCCCAGCATTTT. Encoded protein: CASSPGRANQPQHF.

The chain links TRBV7-9 to TRBJ1-1; D not certain. The CDR3 extends over 10 amino acids. Germline-derived CDR1 and CDR2 are SEHNR and FQNEAQ (reference sequence). V was clipped by 11 bases and J by 3 bases, with 7 bases between them. The CDR3 region has the DNA TGTGCCTTCGGGGACACTGAAGCTTTCTTT. This translates into CAFGDTEAFF. The complete variable domain, with remaining parts taken from reference TRBV7-9 and TRBJ1-1, reads DTGVSQNPRHKITKRGQNVTFRCDPISEHNRLYWYRQTLGQGPEFLTYFQNEAQLEKSRLLSDRFSAERPKGSFSTLEIQRTEQGDSAMYLCAFGDTEAFFGQGTRLTVV.

V usage is TRBV5-1 and J usage is TRBJ1-2; 10 bases fit TRBD1. The V segment lost 4 bases and the J segment 5 bases; nucleotides outside the gene matches: 8. The CDR3 is made up of 15 amino acids. Germline V lookup: CDR1 SGHRS, CDR2 YFSETQ. The CDR3 DNA reads TGCGCCAGCAGCCCTGACAGGGGGCCCTCGTATGGCTACACCTTC. It is translated as CASSPDRGPSYGYTF.

This clonotype was seen many times. The genes are TRBV5-1 and TRBJ2-1; 8 bases line up with TRBD1. Germline assignment: CDR1 SGHRS and CDR2 YFSETQ. The ends lost 1 base at V and 4 bases at J; junction bases unmatched: 7. There are 16 residues in the CDR3. The CDR3, as DNA: TGCGCCAGCAGCTTGAGGCAGGGGGCAGCTTACAATGAGCAGTTCTTC. Its protein product is CASSLRQGAAYNEQFF.

The rearrangement uses TRBV24-1 and TRBJ2-3; the match to TRBD2 covers 11 bases. This CDR3 has 16 residues. The germline CDR1 and CDR2 sequences are KGHDR and SFDVKD. The J segment lost 4 bases and the V segment lost 3 bases, leaving 5 bases of the junction unmatched. The CDR3 spells CATSDPLAGDADTQYF. The DNA of the CDR3 is TGTGCCACCAGTGATCCACTAGCGGGAGATGCAGATACGCAGTATTTT.

This clonotype was seen only a few times. The rearrangement uses TRBV5-1 and TRBJ1-1; 9 bases line up with TRBD1. The CDR3 is 18 amino acids. Germline loops: CDR1 SGHRS, CDR2 YFSETQ. Trimming at V came to 3 bases and at J to 4 bases, leaving 16 bases not matched to a gene. The CDR3 reads CASSSPPGQGLGGTEAFF. The DNA of the CDR3 is TGCGCCAGCAGCTCACCTCCGGGACAGGGATTGGGCGGCACTGAAGCTTTCTTT.

The chain uses TRBV5-1 and TRBJ1-5; maybe TRBD1 (6 bases). This CDR3 is 17 amino acids long. The V and J ends lost 1 base and 3 bases respectively, with 17 bases between them. CDR1 and CDR2 (germline): SGHRS, YFSETQ. The CDR3 here is CASSLTGQLLINQPQHF. In nucleotides, the CDR3 is TGCGCCAGCAGCTTGACTGGACAGCTCCTCATCAATCAGCCCCAGCATTTT.

Details on this clonotype: It may be a read error: a sequence one base away is much more abundant. The J gene is TRBJ1-2, the V gene TRBV3-1; D call uncertain. There are 12 residues in the CDR3. V lost 4 bases, J lost 8 bases, and 11 bases lay in between. In germline, CDR1 is LGHDT, CDR2 YNNKEL (reference sequence). The CDR3 bases are TGTGCCAGCAGCCTAGTCTGGGAAGGCTACACCTTC. Protein product: CASSLVWEGYTF. The whole variable domain, filled in from reference TRBV3-1 and TRBJ1-2, reads DTAVSQTPKYLVTQMGNDKSIKCEQNLGHDTMYWYKQDSKKFLKIMFSYNNKELIINETVPNRFSPKSPDKAHLNLHINSLELGDSAVYFCASSLVWEGYTFGSGTRLTVV.

As regards this clonotype: A read error may be the cause here, since a much bigger clone is one base away. This chain links TRBV12-3 or TRBV12-4 with TRBJ1-5, with D possibly TRBD1 on 6 matching bases. The V and J ends lost 5 bases and 4 bases respectively, with 12 bases between them. This CDR3 has 14 residues. The CDR3 spells CASSRTVSNQPQHF. CDR3 DNA sequence: TGTGCCAGCAGTCGGACAGTGTCTAATCAGCCCCAGCATTTT.

This clonotype was counted at least ten times. V usage is TRBV19 and J usage is TRBJ1-5; unclear D gene. The CDR3 is 13 amino acids. V was pared by 4 bases and J by 4 bases, with 8 bases between. CDR1 and CDR2 from the germline V gene are LNHDA and SQIVND (reference sequence). DNA of the CDR3: TGTGCCAGTAGTAGAATGGGTAATCAGCCCCAGCATTTT. This translates into CASSRMGNQPQHF.

This clonotype has at least ten counts. This chain joins TRBV7-2 and TRBJ1-1, with D hard to call. CDR3 size: 13 residues. The germline V gene has CDR1 SGHTA and CDR2 FQGNSA. Trimming pared 5 bases from V and 2 bases from J, leaving 9 bases between. The CDR3 here is CASSAELNTEAFF. CDR3 nucleotide sequence: TGTGCCAGCAGCGCGGAACTCAACACTGAAGCTTTCTTT.

In its sample, this clonotype was seen a few times. The chain couples TRBV5-4 to TRBJ2-5; TRBD2 matches 10 bases. Germline CDR1 SGHNT, CDR2 YYREEE (reference sequence). V lost 2 bases, J lost 5 bases, and 6 bases stayed unmatched. The CDR3 runs to 15 residues. CDR3 residues: CASSFSSGRKETQYF. Written as DNA, the CDR3 is TGTGCCAGCAGCTTCTCTAGCGGGAGAAAGGAGACCCAGTACTTC.

The chain couples TRBV24-1 to TRBJ1-5; the D is unclear. In germline, CDR1 is KGHDR, CDR2 SFDVKD. V gave up 7 bases and J gave up 0 bases, with 6 bases separating them. The length of the CDR3 is 13 residues. CDR3 loop: CATSAVSNQPQHF. In DNA form, the CDR3 reads TGTGCCACCAGCGCTGTTAGCAATCAGCCCCAGCATTTT.

The chain uses TRBV20-1 and TRBJ1-5, with D perhaps TRBD1 (5 bases). V was cut by 0 bases and J by 1 base, with 10 bases left in between. Germline values: CDR1 DFQATT, CDR2 SNEGSKA (reference sequence). This CDR3 is built from 15 residues. Here the CDR3 reads CSARDRGSSNQPQHF. CDR3 DNA: TGCAGTGCTAGAGATCGGGGGTCGAGCAATCAGCCCCAGCATTTT.

This clonotype was seen more than once but under ten times. J is TRBJ1-3 and V is TRBV11-2, with a tentative D call TRBD1 (6 bases). The V end was cut by 5 bases, the J end by 1 base, with 9 bases between. There are 14 residues in the CDR3. Germline CDR1 and CDR2: SGHAT and FQNNGV. CDR3 DNA sequence: TGTGCCAGCAGCAGAAGGGGGTCTGGAAACACCATATATTTT. Protein sequence: CASSRRGSGNTIYF.

This clonotype was counted once. This CDR3 reads CASSGGQGADTQYF. CDR3 nucleotide sequence: TGTGCCAGTAGTGGGGGACAGGGGGCGGATACGCAGTATTTT. V and J are TRBV19 and TRBJ2-3, with 12 bases that match TRBD1. The junction had 3 bases not matched to a gene; V was cut back by 5 bases and J by 6 bases. This CDR3 is built from 14 residues. In germline, CDR1 is LNHDA, CDR2 SQIVND (reference sequence).

In DNA, the CDR3 is TGCGCCAGCAGGAAGGGACAGGGATCCGAGCAGTACTTC. It codes for CASRKGQGSEQYF. This chain uses TRBV10-2 with TRBJ2-7; 9 nucleotides line up with TRBD1. Germline assignment: CDR1 WSHSY and CDR2 SAAADI. This CDR3 is built from 13 residues. Losses at the gene ends were 6 bases for V and 6 bases for J; bases not matched to a gene: 6.

J is TRBJ1-5 and V is TRBV15; D unresolved. The length of the CDR3 is 14 residues. Germline values: CDR1 LNHNV, CDR2 YYDKDF (reference sequence). Trimming removed 8 bases from V and 4 bases from J, with 15 bases in between. The CDR3 reads CATRGGSGNQPQHF. CDR3 bases: TGTGCCACCCGGGGAGGGTCGGGGAATCAGCCCCAGCATTTT. Using reference TRBV15 and TRBJ1-5 for the parts outside the CDR3, the full variable domain is DAMVIQNPRYQVTQFGKPVTLSCSQTLNHNVMYWYQQKSSQAPKLLFHYYDKDFNNEADTPDNFQSRRPNTSFCFLDIRSPGLGDTAMYLCATRGGSGNQPQHFGDGTRLSIL.